These 24 T cell receptor beta chains share one sample of origin, sequenced in a study of blood T cell repertoires in COVID-19. Sequencing was performed with immunoSEQ multiplex PCR; in TCRdb, only in-frame clones are kept and a portion is missing. The table has under 85,000 clones, roughly nine tenths seen once. The sample was peripheral blood. Receptor source: an older man in a cohort sampled during active COVID-19.

The rearrangement uses TRBV3-1 (or the pseudogene TRBV3-2) and TRBJ1-1; weak D call: TRBD1 (5 bases). CDR1 and CDR2 (germline): LGHDT, YNNKEL (reference sequence). Trimming shortened V by 0 bases and J by 1 base, and 12 bases separated the two germline ends. The CDR3 loop spans 16 amino acids. The CDR3 DNA is TGTGCCAGCAGCCAAGATTTAGGCAGGGCGAACACTGAAGCTTTCTTT. The encoded protein is CASSQDLGRANTEAFF.

A single count supports this clone. The chain has TRBV15 and TRBJ2-5, with 7 bases identical to TRBD2. Germline lookup yields CDR1 LNHNV and CDR2 YYDKDF (reference sequence). The CDR3 spans 13 residues. Losses at the gene ends were 5 bases for V and 5 bases for J; bases not matched to a gene: 5. DNA for the CDR3: TGTGCCACCAGCCCTAGCGGCGGGGAGACCCAGTACTTC. Residues: CATSPSGGETQYF.

V is TRBV3-1 (or the pseudogene TRBV3-2) and J is TRBJ1-5; tentatively, D is TRBD1 (5 bases). Trimming removed 1 base at V and 7 bases at J, with 8 bases between. Germline V gene data show CDR1 as LGHDT and CDR2 as YNNKEL (reference sequence). This CDR3 is built from 13 residues. In DNA form, the CDR3 reads TGTGCCAGCAGCCAAGGTCAGGGCCAGCCCCAGCATTTT. This translates into CASSQGQGQPQHF.

The chain uses TRBV28 and TRBJ2-3; no reliable D call. CDR1 MDHEN and CDR2 SYDVKM come from the germline V gene. CDR3 length: 16 amino acids. The V and J ends lost 4 bases and 1 base respectively, with 15 bases between them. The CDR3 region is CASSSTRPLGTDTQYF. CDR3 in DNA: TGTGCCAGCAGTTCGACCCGTCCGCTAGGCACAGATACGCAGTATTTT.

The chain combines TRBV7-2 with TRBJ2-3, with 11 bases aligning to TRBD2. V lost 4 bases, J lost 4 bases, and 4 bases stayed unmatched. CDR1 SGHTA and CDR2 FQGNSA come from the germline V gene. This CDR3 is built from 15 residues. The CDR3 DNA reads as TGTGCCAGCAGCTCAAATAGCGGGGGGGCAGATACGCAGTATTTT. Translation gives CASSSNSGGADTQYF.

The rearrangement joins TRBV18 to TRBJ2-1; 13 bases line up with TRBD2. Looked up from germline, CDR1 is KGHSH and CDR2 is LQKENI. The CDR3 consists of 15 residues. The J segment lost 8 bases and the V segment lost 3 bases, leaving 4 bases of the junction unmatched. CDR3 region: CASSPGLAGLDEQFF. The CDR3, as DNA: TGTGCCAGCTCACCGGGACTAGCGGGGTTAGATGAGCAGTTCTTC.

A single count supports this clone. The chain links TRBV9 to TRBJ2-3, with TRBD2 identical over 9 bases. The CDR3 spans 16 residues. CDR1 is SGDLS, CDR2 YYNGEE, per germline. With V trimmed by 0 bases and J by 5 bases, 7 bases remained unmatched. The DNA of the CDR3 is TGTGCCAGCAGCGTAGCTCCCAGCGGGGGGCGAGATACGCAGTATTTT. Translating it yields CASSVAPSGGRDTQYF.

J is TRBJ1-2 and V is TRBV5-8; 7 nucleotides align to TRBD1. J lost 2 bases, V lost 5 bases, and 15 bases had no gene match. The CDR3 runs 17 residues. The germline V gene encodes CDR1 SGHTS and CDR2 YDEGEE. The CDR3 DNA follows: TGTGCCAGCAGGCCTTGGGGGTCAGGACAGGCAAACTATGGCTACACCTTC. Amino acid sequence: CASRPWGSGQANYGYTF.

The table lists this clone with a few counts. The rearrangement links TRBV7-2 to TRBJ1-4; weak D call: TRBD1 (5 bases). The CDR3 consists of 13 residues. Germline V gene sequence: CDR1 SGHTA, CDR2 FQGNSA. V was pared by 2 bases and J by 7 bases, with 8 bases between. CDR3 nucleotides: TGTGCCAGCAGCTTAAGGGGATTTGAAAAACTGTTTTTT. It codes for CASSLRGFEKLFF.

The sample holds a few counts of this clone. This sequence joins TRBV19 and TRBJ1-5; 10 nucleotides agree with TRBD1. In germline, CDR1 is LNHDA, CDR2 SQIVND (reference sequence). The CDR3 runs 16 residues. V gave up 6 bases and J gave up 4 bases; unmatched junction bases: 9. This CDR3 is CASRGGQGLSNQPQHF. CDR3 bases: TGTGCCAGTAGAGGGGGACAGGGGTTAAGTAATCAGCCCCAGCATTTT. Looking up the rest from reference TRBV19 and TRBJ1-5 gives the full variable domain: DGGITQSPKYLFRKEGQNVTLSCEQNLNHDAMYWYRQDPGQGLRLIYYSQIVNDFQKGDIAEGYSVSREKKESFPLTVTSAQKNPTAFYLCASRGGQGLSNQPQHFGDGTRLSIL.

The chain carries TRBV5-6 and TRBJ2-2; tentative D call: TRBD1 (5 bases). Trimming removed 1 base at V and 3 bases at J, with 10 bases between. The CDR3 contains 15 residues. Per the germline V gene, CDR1 is SGHDT and CDR2 is YYEEEE. The chain's CDR3 is CASSLYDRDTGELFF. The CDR3 nucleotides read TGTGCCAGCAGCTTGTATGACAGAGACACCGGGGAGCTGTTTTTT.

The V call is TRBV6-5, the J call TRBJ2-1; 9 bases match TRBD2. Unmatched junction bases numbered 4, after V lost 7 bases and J lost 6 bases. Germline V CDR1 and CDR2: MNHEY, SVGAGI. The length of the CDR3 is 13 residues. CDR3 region: CASTRGGLNEQFF. The CDR3 nucleotides read TGTGCCAGCACGCGGGGGGGGCTCAATGAGCAGTTCTTC.

The chain joins TRBV6-1 to TRBJ1-6, with D unresolved. CDR3 length equals 12 residues. CDR1 is MNHNS, CDR2 SASEGT, per germline. Between the trimmed V and J ends, which lost 3 bases and 7 bases, there was a span of 4 bases. The CDR3 bases are TGTGCCAGCAGTGACATGAATTCACCCCTCCACTTT. Translation: CASSDMNSPLHF.

The chain links TRBV2 to TRBJ1-2; TRBD1 aligns across 9 bases. This CDR3 region has 14 residues. The ends lost 6 bases at V and 4 bases at J; junction bases unmatched: 6. The germline gives CDR1 SNHLY, CDR2 FYNNEI. The CDR3: CASRADRGLYGYTF. CDR3 DNA sequence: TGTGCCAGCAGGGCGGACAGGGGACTCTATGGCTACACCTTC.

V usage is TRBV19 and J usage is TRBJ1-1; no clear D. Germline-derived CDR1 and CDR2 are LNHDA and SQIVND (reference sequence). This CDR3 has 13 amino acids. V lost 7 bases to trimming and J lost 8 bases, with 17 bases between them. The CDR3 coding sequence is TGTGCCAGTACCCCGAGTAACTGGAGGGAAGCTTTCTTT. This gives the protein CASTPSNWREAFF.

This clone appeared once. V usage is TRBV6-5 and J usage is TRBJ1-1; TRBD1 matches at 7 bases. CDR1 MNHEY and CDR2 SVGAGI come from the germline V gene. The CDR3 has 15 residues. Trimming took 5 bases from V and 5 from J; bases not matched to a gene: 11. This CDR3 is CASSPRTGLRTEAFF. The CDR3 region has the DNA TGTGCCAGCAGTCCACGGACAGGTTTGAGGACTGAAGCTTTCTTT.

The gene calls are TRBV5-6 and TRBJ2-6; unclear D gene. Germline assignment: CDR1 SGHDT and CDR2 YYEEEE. V was pared by 0 bases and J by 0 bases, with 4 bases between. The CDR3 consists of 15 residues. CDR3 region: CASSLASSGANVLTF. CDR3 coding DNA: TGTGCCAGCAGCTTGGCGAGCTCTGGGGCCAACGTCCTGACTTTC.

This chain links TRBV19 with TRBJ1-1; the D gene is possibly TRBD1 (5 bases). The CDR3 runs to 16 residues. The germline V gene encodes CDR1 LNHDA and CDR2 SQIVND (reference sequence). Trimming pared 0 bases from V and 0 bases from J, leaving 11 bases between. DNA for the CDR3: TGTGCCAGTAGTATAGATCATCAGGGTATGAACACTGAAGCTTTCTTT. This gives the protein CASSIDHQGMNTEAFF.

V is TRBV19 and J is TRBJ2-4, with TRBD1 identical over 7 bases. Trimming removed 6 bases from V and 1 base from J; junction bases left unmatched: 3. Germline V gives CDR1 LNHDA, CDR2 SQIVND (reference sequence). The CDR3 extends over 14 amino acids. The CDR3 DNA reads TGTGCCAGTAGGCCGGACAGGGCCAAAAACATTCAGTACTTC. Amino acid sequence: CASRPDRAKNIQYF. The full variable domain, in which reference TRBV19 and TRBJ2-4 provide the parts outside the CDR3, is DGGITQSPKYLFRKEGQNVTLSCEQNLNHDAMYWYRQDPGQGLRLIYYSQIVNDFQKGDIAEGYSVSREKKESFPLTVTSAQKNPTAFYLCASRPDRAKNIQYFGAGTRLSVL.

The CDR3 nucleotides read TGCAGCGACAGCGGGGGTTCCTTCACAGATACGCAGTATTTT. Translated, it gives CSDSGGSFTDTQYF. V gene TRBV29-1 combines with J gene TRBJ2-3; 8 bases fit TRBD2. The germline V gene encodes CDR1 SQVTM and CDR2 ANQGSEA. The ends lost 7 bases at V and 2 bases at J; junction bases unmatched: 8. This CDR3 region has 14 residues.

In DNA form, the CDR3 reads TGCAGCGTTGTGGGCAGAATGAACACTGAAGCTTTCTTT. Amino acid sequence: CSVVGRMNTEAFF. This chain uses TRBV29-1 with TRBJ1-1, with no clear D. With 4 bases removed from V and 0 bases from J, the gap between germline ends came to 9 bases. The CDR3 runs 13 residues. Looked up from germline, CDR1 is SQVTM and CDR2 is ANQGSEA.

This clone was seen only a few times. The chain is built from TRBV5-4 and TRBJ2-3; possibly TRBD2 for D (5 bases). The CDR3 length is 15 residues. Per the germline V gene, CDR1 is SGHNT and CDR2 is YYREEE (reference sequence). V gave up 0 bases and J gave up 0 bases, with 8 bases separating them. The CDR3 DNA follows: TGTGCCAGCAGCTTGGGCGGGTCTAGCACAGATACGCAGTATTTT. Translated, it gives CASSLGGSSTDTQYF.

The V and J genes are TRBV7-2 and TRBJ2-3; D is ambiguous. Per germline, CDR1 SGHTA and CDR2 FQGNSA. This CDR3 has 12 amino acids. V was pared by 6 bases and J by 10 bases, with 14 bases between. The CDR3 DNA sequence: TGTGCCAGCAGTATAGTAGAACCCGCGCAGTATTTT. It encodes CASSIVEPAQYF.

In nucleotides, the CDR3 is TGTGCCAGCAGCTTGGACCCGGCAACTAATGAAAAACTGTTTTTT. This encodes CASSLDPATNEKLFF. This chain joins TRBV5-4 and TRBJ1-4, with no clear D. The CDR3 is 15 residues long. The germline V gene has CDR1 SGHNT and CDR2 YYREEE (reference sequence). V was pared by 0 bases and J by 0 bases, with 6 bases between.